Reported below is one T cell receptor (beta chain). This sample is part of a study of blood T cell repertoires in COVID-19. Study-wide background: COVID-19 samples from acute and convalescent phases originated in the United States, Italy and Spain. PBMCs, B-cell-depleted T cells, or T cells were the source of the cDNA or gDNA that made up the material.

Authors' analysis steps: Amplification with reference gene primers provided the estimates of nucleated cell counts. Produced via immunoSEQ multiplex PCR; TCRdb's table is partial and in-frame only. The DNA gave D and trimming, while V, J and clone size come from that table. The table shows about 190,000 clones, with almost 90% occurring only once. The V end was cut by 0 bases, the J end by 2 bases, with 9 bases between. CDR1 SGHKS and CDR2 YYEKEE come from the germline V gene (reference sequence). The CDR3 contains 15 residues. The V and J genes are TRBV5-5 and TRBJ1-3; no reliable D call. Sequenced material: peripheral blood. The sequence came from a man aged 50-59 years with acute or convalescent COVID-19. The CDR3 sequence: CASSLVGSPGNTIYF. CDR3 nucleotides: TGTGCCAGCAGCTTGGTCGGGTCCCCTGGAAACACCATATATTTT.